The following is a T cell receptor beta chain sequence with its context. Its antigen is unknown. Any history of autoimmune disease or systemic immunosuppression disqualified patients. Patients had blood sampled at baseline and again on cycle 4 day 1 and cycle 7 day 1. Trimming took off 6 bases at V and 1 base at J, with 10 bases between the two ends. This CDR3 has 13 residues. CDR1 is MNHEY, CDR2 SVGAGI, per germline. This sample was included in a study of OX40 agonist ivuxolimab in advanced cancers. Notes on the study in general: CD8+ T cells were the subset that, on average, had more expanded clones than CD4+. At doses 0.1 to 3.0 mg/kg, CD4+ and CD8+ clones expanded.

Generated by immunoSEQ multiplex PCR, the TCRdb table keeps only in-frame clones and is missing some. The data contain roughly 34,000 clones, about three quarters of them singletons. The receptor comes from an adult with an advanced solid tumor such as melanoma, head and neck, liver or kidney cancer. The rearrangement joins TRBV6-5 to TRBJ2-7; D ambiguous. The sequencing used CD4+ or CD8+ T cells sorted from blood, collected in a trial of the OX40 agonist ivuxolimab. CDR3 DNA: TGTGCCAGCAGGTACGCACAGTCCTACGAGCAGTACTTC. Protein product: CASRYAQSYEQYF.